Shown below are 23 T cell receptor beta chains from a single sample sequenced in a study of shared clonotypes between healthy human individuals. Assay: immunoSEQ multiplex PCR; the TCRdb copy retains only in-frame clones and omits some. The sample consists of approximately 2,000,000 clones, 85% to 95% of them appearing once. The sample consisted of naive CD4+ T cells from PBMCs. Described subset: CD45RA+ positively selected. The source of these receptors is a man aged 18-30 years in good health. Some clones in this sample may be carry-over from other donors' samples.

The rearrangement uses TRBV28 and TRBJ2-1; D possibly corresponds to TRBD2 (6 bases). Trimming took off 5 bases at V and 2 bases at J, with 16 bases between the two ends. Germline values: CDR1 MDHEN, CDR2 SYDVKM. The length of the CDR3 is 16 residues. CDR3 region: CASSAHSAGTYNEQFF. The CDR3, as DNA: TGTGCCAGCAGTGCCCATTCTGCGGGAACCTACAATGAGCAGTTCTTC.

The genes are TRBV7-2 and TRBJ1-5; D is unclear. Looked up from germline, CDR1 is SGHTA and CDR2 is FQGNSA. Trimming took 2 bases from V and 0 from J, leaving 11 bases between them. There are 16 residues in the CDR3. The chain's CDR3 is CASSLIPEYSNQPQHF. CDR3 DNA: TGTGCCAGCAGCTTAATCCCAGAGTATAGCAATCAGCCCCAGCATTTT.

The rearrangement uses TRBV27 and TRBJ1-2, with D tentatively TRBD1 (5 bases). CDR1 is MNHEY, CDR2 SMNVEV, per germline (reference sequence). V lost 1 base, J lost 3 bases, and 12 bases lay in between. There are 15 residues in the CDR3. Here the CDR3 DNA reads TGTGCCAGCAGTTTATTTCGCAGGGATGACTATGGCTACACCTTC. It encodes CASSLFRRDDYGYTF.

The V and J genes are TRBV5-4 and TRBJ2-7; D assignment may be TRBD1 or TRBD2 (5 bases each). V was clipped by 4 bases and J by 5 bases, with 16 bases between them. The CDR3 loop spans 14 amino acids. Per the germline V gene, CDR1 is SGHNT and CDR2 is YYREEE (reference sequence). DNA of the CDR3: TGTGCCAGCAGCGAGGGACCCTCCCCTAACGAGCAGTACTTC. Translated, it gives CASSEGPSPNEQYF.

The chain carries TRBV5-1 and TRBJ2-1, with 7 bases matching TRBD2. Germline CDR1 and CDR2: SGHRS and YFSETQ. Losses at the gene ends were 1 base for V and 4 bases for J; bases not matched to a gene: 5. The CDR3 length is 15 residues. The CDR3 region has the DNA TGCGCCAGCAGCTTGTCGAGCGGGGCTTACAATGAGCAGTTCTTC. Protein: CASSLSSGAYNEQFF.

The rearrangement joins TRBV18 to TRBJ1-3, with a weak D call TRBD1 (6 bases). The CDR3 has 15 residues. The germline gives CDR1 KGHSH, CDR2 LQKENI. Trimming shortened V by 5 bases and J by 0 bases, and 11 bases separated the two germline ends. The CDR3 region is CASSLTGLSGNTIYF. The CDR3 nucleotides read TGTGCCAGCTCATTAACAGGGCTCTCTGGAAACACCATATATTTT.

This chain connects TRBV7-3 to TRBJ2-5; D perhaps matches TRBD1 (6 bases). The CDR3 runs 16 residues. The V gene's germline CDR1 is SGHTA and CDR2 FQGTGA. V lost 4 bases, J lost 4 bases, and 19 bases lay in between. The CDR3 nucleotides read TGTGCCAGCAGCTCTTACGGAAACAGGGATATAGAGACCCAGTACTTC. Translating gives CASSSYGNRDIETQYF.

This chain uses TRBV6-1 with TRBJ2-7; D is possibly TRBD1 (5 bases). V lost 5 bases, J lost 0 bases, and 11 bases lay in between. CDR1 and CDR2 from the germline V gene are MNHNS and SASEGT. CDR3 size: 14 residues. The CDR3 sequence: CASSTDRYSYEQYF. CDR3 nucleotides: TGTGCCAGCAGTACCGACAGATACTCCTACGAGCAGTACTTC.

The chain uses TRBV28 and TRBJ1-2; no clear D gene. Germline loops: CDR1 MDHEN, CDR2 SYDVKM. V lost 6 bases, J lost 4 bases, and 15 bases lay in between. CDR3 length: 14 residues. For the CDR3, the DNA is TGTGCCAGCAGGACCCAAAGGGCCCCCTATGGCTACACCTTC. Its translation is CASRTQRAPYGYTF.

The gene calls are TRBV28 and TRBJ2-7; TRBD2 matches at 13 bases. J gave up 7 bases and V 2 bases, and 5 bases lay outside the gene matches. CDR1 is MDHEN and CDR2 is SYDVKM in the germline V gene. This CDR3 is 15 amino acids long. This CDR3 reads CASSLTSGRVDEQYF. The CDR3 DNA sequence: TGTGCCAGCAGTTTAACTAGCGGGAGGGTCGATGAGCAGTACTTC.

This clone occurred once. The rearrangement uses TRBV2 and TRBJ2-1; possible D gene TRBD2, 6 bases. V was shortened by 10 bases and J by 9 bases, with 22 bases between the two germline ends. The CDR3 covers 14 residues. From germline, CDR1 is SNHLY and CDR2 FYNNEI. This CDR3 reads CATRRAGSSTEQFF. The CDR3 region has the DNA TGTGCCACACGGCGGGCCGGGAGCTCCACTGAGCAGTTCTTC.

This clone was found once. The V and J genes are TRBV6-5 and TRBJ2-1; D is perhaps TRBD2 (6 bases). V lost 6 bases, J lost 9 bases, and 12 bases lay in between. This CDR3 has 12 amino acids. The germline gives CDR1 MNHEY, CDR2 SVGAGI. The CDR3 is CASRTRSAEQFF. CDR3 in DNA: TGTGCCAGCAGGACTAGGAGCGCTGAGCAGTTCTTC.

The rearrangement links TRBV28 to TRBJ2-7; D perhaps matches TRBD2 (5 bases). The V end lost 8 bases, the J end lost 2 bases, and 13 bases lay between the germline ends. CDR3 length equals 13 residues. Germline-derived CDR1 and CDR2 are MDHEN and SYDVKM. The CDR3 DNA reads TGTGCCAGCGTGAGCGGCGTAACCTACGAGCAGTACTTC. Its protein is CASVSGVTYEQYF.

About this clone: Other DNA sequences in the sample encode the same CDR3. CDR3 residues: CASSPPSGNTGELFF. As DNA, the CDR3 is TGTGCCAGCTCACCACCGTCGGGGAACACCGGGGAGCTGTTTTTT. The rearrangement links TRBV18 to TRBJ2-2, with D hard to call. The CDR3 has 15 amino acids. Trimming took 0 bases from V and 1 from J, leaving 6 bases between them. CDR1 KGHSH and CDR2 LQKENI come from the germline V gene.

The chain couples TRBV28 to TRBJ1-2; D remains unclear. Trimming stripped 5 bases from V and 4 bases from J, with 11 bases between. The CDR3 consists of 13 residues. The germline V gene encodes CDR1 MDHEN and CDR2 SYDVKM. CDR3 residues: CASSQDMPYGYTF. In DNA, the CDR3 is TGTGCCAGCAGTCAAGACATGCCCTATGGCTACACCTTC.

This clone was seen once. The rearrangement joins TRBV18 to TRBJ2-3; 9 bases match TRBD1. The CDR3 contains 15 residues. The germline V gene encodes CDR1 KGHSH and CDR2 LQKENI. The V segment lost 3 bases and the J segment 6 bases; nucleotides outside the gene matches: 7. The DNA for the CDR3 is TGTGCCAGCTCACCGGACAGGGGAAAAAGGGATACGCAGTATTTT. Amino acids: CASSPDRGKRDTQYF.

This sequence joins TRBV28 and TRBJ2-2; D is uncertain. Per the germline V gene, CDR1 is MDHEN and CDR2 is SYDVKM. V was shortened by 4 bases and J by 2 bases, with 14 bases between the two germline ends. The length of the CDR3 is 16 residues. The CDR3: CASSSFRVLNTGELFF. DNA for the CDR3: TGTGCCAGCAGTTCTTTTAGGGTCCTTAACACCGGGGAGCTGTTTTTT.

The CDR3 DNA sequence: TGTGCCAGCAGAGGGGGGAGGAAGCTGTTTTTT. As protein: CASRGGRKLFF. The V call is TRBV2, the J call TRBJ2-2; possibly TRBD1 or TRBD2 for D (6 bases each). Per the germline V gene, CDR1 is SNHLY and CDR2 is FYNNEI. Trimming removed 6 bases from V and 12 bases from J, with 11 bases in between. CDR3 length: 11 amino acids.

The chain links TRBV9 to TRBJ1-3, with D perhaps matching TRBD1 (5 bases). The CDR3 covers 16 residues. CDR1 SGDLS and CDR2 YYNGEE come from the germline V gene. The V end lost 3 bases, the J end lost 0 bases, and 13 bases lay between the germline ends. CDR3 loop: CASSAAWGGSGNTIYF. CDR3 DNA sequence: TGTGCCAGCAGCGCGGCTTGGGGGGGCTCTGGAAACACCATATATTTT.

The V gene is TRBV6-5, the J gene TRBJ2-1; 8 bases align to TRBD2. CDR3 length equals 14 residues. V lost 5 bases and J lost 7; bases outside the gene matches: 7. The germline gives CDR1 MNHEY, CDR2 SVGAGI. CDR3 nucleotides: TGTGCCAGCAGTCCCCTGCGCGGGGGGAATGAGCAGTTCTTC. The encoded protein is CASSPLRGGNEQFF.

The chain uses TRBV28 and TRBJ2-7, with 11 bases aligning to TRBD1. The CDR3 spans 19 residues. With V trimmed by 6 bases and J by 2 bases, 18 bases remained unmatched. Germline CDR1 MDHEN, CDR2 SYDVKM. CDR3 residues: CASRPRWDRGLRRPYEQYF. The CDR3, as DNA: TGTGCCAGCAGACCCCGGTGGGACAGGGGGTTGAGACGTCCCTACGAGCAGTACTTC.

The rearrangement links TRBV7-9 to TRBJ2-5, with D perhaps matching TRBD1 (5 bases). Per the germline V gene, CDR1 is SEHNR and CDR2 is FQNEAQ (reference sequence). V was cut by 3 bases and J by 1 base, with 9 bases left in between. This CDR3 contains 14 residues. The CDR3 DNA is TGTGCCAGCAGCTTTTTGGACATCCAAGAGACCCAGTACTTC. As protein: CASSFLDIQETQYF.

The sample holds one count of this clone. The J gene is TRBJ2-7, the V gene TRBV5-5, with D perhaps TRBD1 (6 bases). The germline V and J ends were trimmed by 1 base and 2 bases, with 7 bases remaining between them. Germline V CDR1 and CDR2: SGHKS, YYEKEE (reference sequence). This CDR3 spans 13 amino acids. The CDR3 DNA is TGTGCCAGCAGCTTGCCAGGGGCCTACGAGCAGTACTTC. Its translation is CASSLPGAYEQYF.